Each of the 9 T cell receptor beta chains below was sequenced from the same sample in a study of cytomegalovirus exposure and HLA in healthy donors. With 60 Vbeta and 13 Jbeta primers, the PCR was carried out. Generated by immunoSEQ multiplex PCR, the TCRdb table keeps only in-frame clones and is missing some. The sample lists 140,000 or so clones; roughly 76% were seen once. Sequencing input: PBMCs. The receptor set was obtained from a woman aged 25 to 39 in good health and CMV-seronegative.

The V and J genes are TRBV30 and TRBJ1-1, with TRBD1 as a possible D gene (6 bases). CDR3 size: 15 residues. Germline CDR1 GTSNPN, CDR2 SVGIG (reference sequence). The V end lost 7 bases, the J end lost 0 bases, and 18 bases lay between the germline ends. DNA of the CDR3: TGTGCCTCCCACCCCGGACAGCGCATGAACACTGAAGCTTTCTTT. This translates into CASHPGQRMNTEAFF.

The chain recombines TRBV15 with TRBJ1-5; 9 positions agree with TRBD1. J lost 7 bases, V lost 3 bases, and 7 bases had no gene match. The CDR3 runs to 15 residues. Per the germline V gene, CDR1 is LNHNV and CDR2 is YYDKDF (reference sequence). The CDR3 loop reads CATSRDRGGWQPQHF. The DNA of the CDR3 is TGTGCCACCAGCAGGGACAGGGGCGGCTGGCAGCCCCAGCATTTT. Looking up the rest from reference TRBV15 and TRBJ1-5 gives the full variable domain: DAMVIQNPRYQVTQFGKPVTLSCSQTLNHNVMYWYQQKSSQAPKLLFHYYDKDFNNEADTPDNFQSRRPNTSFCFLDIRSPGLGDTAMYLCATSRDRGGWQPQHFGDGTRLSIL.

The gene calls are TRBV2 and TRBJ1-6; 7 bases match TRBD1. Per the germline V gene, CDR1 is SNHLY and CDR2 is FYNNEI. This CDR3 has 15 residues. The V and J ends lost 6 bases and 7 bases, in that order; junction bases with no gene match: 9. The CDR3 loop is CASSLGQVLNSPLHF. DNA for the CDR3: TGTGCCAGCAGCCTTGGACAGGTTTTGAATTCACCCCTCCACTTT.

The chain uses TRBV28 and TRBJ2-1; no firm D call. The V end lost 3 bases, the J end lost 3 bases, and 6 bases lay between the germline ends. CDR3 length: 13 amino acids. CDR1 and CDR2 from the germline V gene are MDHEN and SYDVKM. In DNA form, the CDR3 reads TGTGCCAGCAGTTTGCCGAGCTACAATGAGCAGTTCTTC. Translation gives CASSLPSYNEQFF.

V usage is TRBV5-1 and J usage is TRBJ2-7; TRBD2 is a possible D gene (6 bases). This CDR3 comprises 16 residues. Germline lookup yields CDR1 SGHRS and CDR2 YFSETQ. V lost 4 bases and J lost 3, with 20 bases in between. Here the CDR3 reads CASSISGGRSFYEQYF. The DNA of the CDR3 is TGCGCCAGCAGCATCTCCGGGGGACGTTCGTTCTACGAGCAGTACTTC.

The J gene is TRBJ1-4, the V gene TRBV5-6; perhaps TRBD1 as D (6 bases). This CDR3 comprises 14 residues. V was trimmed by 7 bases and J by 7 bases, leaving 17 bases between them. The V gene's germline CDR1 is SGHDT and CDR2 YYEEEE. CDR3 sequence (DNA): TGTGCCAGCCAACAGGGCATGAACCTTGAAAAACTGTTTTTT. Protein sequence: CASQQGMNLEKLFF.

The chain recombines TRBV5-1 with TRBJ2-7; TRBD1 might be the D (6 bases). This CDR3 spans 14 amino acids. Trimming left V 4 bases short and J 0 bases short, with 11 bases between. CDR1 and CDR2 (germline): SGHRS, YFSETQ. Written as DNA, the CDR3 is TGCGCCAGCAGCCGCGACAGGTTCTCCTACGAGCAGTACTTC. Its protein product is CASSRDRFSYEQYF. Full variable domain (outside the CDR3, taken from reference TRBV5-1 and TRBJ2-7): KAGVTQTPRYLIKTRGQQVTLSCSPISGHRSVSWYQQTPGQGLQFLFEYFSETQRNKGNFPGRFSGRQFSNSRSEMNVSTLELGDSALYLCASSRDRFSYEQYFGPGTRLTVT.

This chain connects TRBV7-6 to TRBJ2-2; D perhaps matches TRBD2 (7 bases). This CDR3 is 17 amino acids long. From germline, CDR1 is SGHVS and CDR2 FNYEAQ. Trimming took 1 base from V and 6 from J, leaving 18 bases between them. CDR3 bases: TGTGCCAGCAGCTTAGACCTCGGTCGGGGGGCGGCCGGGGAGCTGTTTTTT. Its protein product is CASSLDLGRGAAGELFF. The complete variable domain, with remaining parts taken from reference TRBV7-6 and TRBJ2-2, reads GAGVSQSPRYKVTKRGQDVALRCDPISGHVSLYWYRQALGQGPEFLTYFNYEAQQDKSGLPNDRFSAERPEGSISTLTIQRTEQRDSAMYRCASSLDLGRGAAGELFFGEGSRLTVL.

This clone was seen only a few times. This sequence joins TRBV6-1 and TRBJ2-7; possible D gene TRBD2, 5 bases. Germline loops: CDR1 MNHNS, CDR2 SASEGT. Trimming pared 1 base from V and 2 bases from J, leaving 15 bases between. CDR3 length: 16 amino acids. The CDR3 reads CASSEDSGSGAYEQYF. As DNA, the CDR3 is TGTGCCAGCAGTGAAGATAGTGGGAGTGGGGCCTACGAGCAGTACTTC.